This entry concerns a single TCR beta chain. Its antigen remains unidentified. The data stem from a study of blood T cells in healthy people across ages. Study findings and constraints: Strongly correlated with naive T cell percentage was TCR beta diversity.

Total RNA, at least 5 micrograms per sample, was extracted from PBMCs. This CDR3 spans 11 amino acids. The ends were cut back, 3 bases at V and 7 bases at J, with 3 bases in the middle. Germline values: CDR1 MGHDK, CDR2 SYGVNS. A J-beta primer mix and a sample-barcoded 5' primer were used in a second PCR of about 7 to 11 cycles. Each single sample gave us at least 3 million CDR3-containing paired-end reads. TCRdb analysed the 5' RACE reads with MiXCR anew, one entry per CDR3 protein. The repertoire has about 1.5 million distinct CDR3 sequences, roughly 43% of them found once; the top ten carry over 3.5%.

The chain links TRBV25-1 to TRBJ2-2; D gene unclear. The receptor was isolated from a woman under 30 in good health. Input material: blood. The CDR3 DNA follows: TGTGCCAGCAGTGAGATCGGGGAGCTGTTTTTT. Its translation: CASSEIGELFF.